Below, 14 T cell receptor beta chains from the same sample are listed, as sequenced in a study of Ad26.COV2.S vaccination and SARS-CoV-2 variants. Regarding treatment: some 20 received Ad26.COV2.S at low or high dose, single or two shots; roughly five received placebo; per-sample allocation not given. Sampling occurred on day 63 after the first vaccine or placebo injection. Measured with immunoSEQ multiplex PCR; TCRdb has only the in-frame clones, and not every one. The table includes some 420,000 clones, 88% detected once. The material was peripheral blood, obtained in a trial of Ad26.COV2.S vaccine versus placebo. These receptors all stem from a person aged 18-65 years who received the Ad26.COV2.S COVID-19 vaccine or a placebo.

This chain connects TRBV9 to TRBJ1-3; D ambiguous. In germline, CDR1 is SGDLS, CDR2 YYNGEE. V was shortened by 2 bases and J by 3 bases, with 9 bases between the two germline ends. The CDR3 loop spans 14 amino acids. CDR3 protein: CASSVNNDGNTIYF. DNA of the CDR3: TGTGCCAGCAGCGTTAACAATGATGGAAACACCATATATTTT.

CDR3 bases: TGTGCCAGCAGCGTAGGTAGCGGGGGCCTTCCTTACAATGAGCAGTTCTTC. Its protein product is CASSVGSGGLPYNEQFF. The V gene is TRBV9, the J gene TRBJ2-1; 9 bases fit TRBD2. With 0 bases clipped from V and 4 bases from J, the junction kept 8 bases outside the gene matches. The CDR3 consists of 17 residues. Germline-derived CDR1 and CDR2 are SGDLS and YYNGEE.

The chain is built from TRBV7-9 and TRBJ2-5; D ambiguous. The CDR3 totals 16 residues. V was trimmed by 1 base and J by 0 bases, leaving 12 bases between them. In germline, CDR1 is SEHNR, CDR2 FQNEAQ (reference sequence). CDR3 sequence: CASSLGRLAYQETQYF. CDR3 bases: TGTGCCAGCAGCTTAGGCAGGTTGGCTTACCAAGAGACCCAGTACTTC.

This chain's CDR3 is CASSQGGRGYEQYF. The CDR3 region has the DNA TGCGCCAGCAGCCAAGGGGGCAGGGGATACGAGCAGTACTTC. The chain carries TRBV4-1 and TRBJ2-7; D perhaps matches TRBD1 (6 bases). Trimming removed 1 base from V and 4 bases from J, with 11 bases in between. The CDR3 length is 14 residues. Germline V gene data show CDR1 as MGHRA and CDR2 as YSYEKL.

The chain uses TRBV9 and TRBJ1-2, with 7 bases matching TRBD1. The CDR3 totals 15 residues. V trimming: 0 bases; J trimming: 2 bases; junction bases outside the gene matches: 4. Germline V lookup: CDR1 SGDLS, CDR2 YYNGEE. CDR3 nucleotide sequence: TGTGCCAGCAGCGTAGACGGGACAGAGAACTATGGCTACACCTTC. Its protein product is CASSVDGTENYGYTF.

The chain couples TRBV28 to TRBJ2-7; 7 positions match TRBD1. Germline V CDR1 and CDR2: MDHEN, SYDVKM. The CDR3 spans 14 residues. V gave up 5 bases and J gave up 2 bases; unmatched junction bases: 6. The DNA of the CDR3 is TGTGCCAGCAGTATAGACAGGGCTACCTACGAGCAGTACTTC. It yields the protein CASSIDRATYEQYF. The variable domain in full, completed from reference TRBV28 and TRBJ2-7, reads DVKVTQSSRYLVKRTGEKVFLECVQDMDHENMFWYRQDPGLGLRLIYFSYDVKMKEKGDIPEGYSVSREKKERFSLILESASTNQTSMYLCASSIDRATYEQYFGPGTRLTVT.

This sequence joins TRBV7-8 and TRBJ1-2, with D uncertain. The CDR3 sequence is 14 residues long. V was trimmed by 5 bases and J by 4 bases, leaving 14 bases between them. Germline V lookup: CDR1 SGHVS, CDR2 FQNEAQ. CDR3 sequence: CASSLNRDSYGYTF. The CDR3 DNA follows: TGTGCCAGCAGCCTGAACCGCGATTCCTATGGCTACACCTTC.

This chain links TRBV10-2 with TRBJ2-1; D ambiguous. From germline, CDR1 is WSHSY and CDR2 SAAADI. CDR3 size: 11 residues. V was pared by 8 bases and J by 5 bases, with 7 bases between. Written as DNA, the CDR3 is TGCGCCAGCTATACTAACAATGAGCAGTTCTTC. It is translated as CASYTNNEQFF.

This chain connects TRBV7-9 to TRBJ1-1; 8 positions agree with TRBD1. V shed 6 bases, J shed 3 bases, and the junction held 6 bases outside the gene matches. This CDR3 contains 14 residues. CDR1 and CDR2 from the germline V gene are SEHNR and FQNEAQ (reference sequence). CDR3 amino acids: CASSPGGLYTEAFF. Written as DNA, the CDR3 is TGTGCCAGCAGTCCAGGGGGCTTGTACACTGAAGCTTTCTTT.

The rearrangement uses TRBV12-2 and TRBJ2-5. TRBV12-2 corresponds to a pseudogene. The CDR3 covers 14 residues. The CDR3 DNA sequence: TGTGCAAGTCGCTTAGTAAATTACGAAGAGACCCAGTACTTC. It translates to CASRLVNYEETQYF.

As for this clone: Other DNA sequences in the sample encode the same CDR3. The chain joins TRBV6-6 to TRBJ2-1; the D is unclear. Germline values: CDR1 MNHNY, CDR2 SVGAGI (reference sequence). Trimming stripped 6 bases from V and 4 bases from J, with 4 bases between. This CDR3 is built from 11 residues. For the CDR3, the DNA is TGTGCCAGCAGGAGTTACAATGAGCAGTTCTTC. This encodes CASRSYNEQFF.

The chain has TRBV6-5 and TRBJ1-2; possibly TRBD1 for D (5 bases). CDR3 length equals 12 residues. V lost 6 bases and J lost 2, with 7 bases in between. Germline V gene lookup returns CDR1 MNHEY and CDR2 SVGAGI. The CDR3 loop is CASRAGNYGYTF. In nucleotides, the CDR3 is TGTGCCAGCAGGGCAGGGAACTATGGCTACACCTTC.

This clone was counted a single time. This sequence joins TRBV3-1 (or the pseudogene TRBV3-2) and TRBJ2-7; 8 bases are a match to TRBD1. The CDR3 is 14 amino acids. The V gene end was trimmed by 5 bases and the J gene end by 5 bases; junction bases not matched to a gene: 8. Germline-derived CDR1 and CDR2 are LGHDT and YNNKEL (reference sequence). The CDR3 loop reads CASSSWTGMNEQYF. Written as DNA, the CDR3 is TGTGCCAGCAGCTCCTGGACAGGGATGAACGAGCAGTACTTC.

The chain uses TRBV7-6 and TRBJ2-7, with TRBD2 as a possible D gene (5 bases). V was clipped by 1 base and J by 5 bases, with 6 bases between them. Germline V gives CDR1 SGHVS, CDR2 FNYEAQ. CDR3 size: 12 residues. The chain's CDR3 is CASSLGRDEQYF. CDR3 nucleotides: TGTGCCAGCAGCTTAGGGCGGGACGAGCAGTACTTC.